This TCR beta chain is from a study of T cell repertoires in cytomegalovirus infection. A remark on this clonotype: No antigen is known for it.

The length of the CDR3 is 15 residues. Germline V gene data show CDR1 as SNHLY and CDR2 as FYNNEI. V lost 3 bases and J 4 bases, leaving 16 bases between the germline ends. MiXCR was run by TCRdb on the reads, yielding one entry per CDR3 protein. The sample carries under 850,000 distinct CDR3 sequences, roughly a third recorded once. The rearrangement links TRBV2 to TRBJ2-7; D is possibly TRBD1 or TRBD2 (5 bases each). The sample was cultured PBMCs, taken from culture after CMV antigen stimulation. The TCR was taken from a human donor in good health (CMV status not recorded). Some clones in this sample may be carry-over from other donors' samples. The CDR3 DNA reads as TGTGCCAGCAGTGACGGGGCCCTCATCGGATACGAGCAGTACTTC. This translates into CASSDGALIGYEQYF.